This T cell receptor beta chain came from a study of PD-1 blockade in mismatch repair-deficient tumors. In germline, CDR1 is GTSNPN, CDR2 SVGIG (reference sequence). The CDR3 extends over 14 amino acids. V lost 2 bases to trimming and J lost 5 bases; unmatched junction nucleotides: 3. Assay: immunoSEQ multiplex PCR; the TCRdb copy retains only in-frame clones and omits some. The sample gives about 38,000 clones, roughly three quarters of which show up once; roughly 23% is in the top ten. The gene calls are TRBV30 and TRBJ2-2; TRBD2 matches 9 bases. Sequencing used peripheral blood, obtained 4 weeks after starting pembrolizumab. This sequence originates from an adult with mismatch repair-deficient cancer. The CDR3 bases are TGTGCCTGGAGTAGACTAGCGGTGACCGGGGAGCTGTTTTTT. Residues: CAWSRLAVTGELFF.